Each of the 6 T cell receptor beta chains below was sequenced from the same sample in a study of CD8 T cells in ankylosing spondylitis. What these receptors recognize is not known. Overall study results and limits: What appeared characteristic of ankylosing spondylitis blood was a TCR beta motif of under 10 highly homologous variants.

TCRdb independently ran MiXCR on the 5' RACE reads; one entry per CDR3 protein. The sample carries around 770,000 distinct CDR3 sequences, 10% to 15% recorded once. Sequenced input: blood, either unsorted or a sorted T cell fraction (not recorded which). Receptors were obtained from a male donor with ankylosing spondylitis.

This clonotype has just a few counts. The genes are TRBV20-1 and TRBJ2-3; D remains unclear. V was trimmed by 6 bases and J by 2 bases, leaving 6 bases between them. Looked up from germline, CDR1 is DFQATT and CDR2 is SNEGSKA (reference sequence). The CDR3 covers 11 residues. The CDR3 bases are TGCAGTGCAGTCCTCACAGATACGCAGTATTTT. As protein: CSAVLTDTQYF.

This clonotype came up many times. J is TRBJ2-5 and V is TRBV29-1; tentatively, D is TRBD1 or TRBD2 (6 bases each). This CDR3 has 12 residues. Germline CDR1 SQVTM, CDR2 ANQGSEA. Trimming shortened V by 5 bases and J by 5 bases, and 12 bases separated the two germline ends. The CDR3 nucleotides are TGCAGCGTTAAGGGGGGAACCGAGACCCAGTACTTC. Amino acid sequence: CSVKGGTETQYF.

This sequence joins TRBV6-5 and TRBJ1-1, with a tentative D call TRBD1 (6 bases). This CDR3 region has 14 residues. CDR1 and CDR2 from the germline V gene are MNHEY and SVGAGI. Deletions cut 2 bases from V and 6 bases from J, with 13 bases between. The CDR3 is CASSYPTGYAEAFF. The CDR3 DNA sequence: TGTGCCAGCAGTTACCCGACAGGTTACGCTGAAGCTTTCTTT.

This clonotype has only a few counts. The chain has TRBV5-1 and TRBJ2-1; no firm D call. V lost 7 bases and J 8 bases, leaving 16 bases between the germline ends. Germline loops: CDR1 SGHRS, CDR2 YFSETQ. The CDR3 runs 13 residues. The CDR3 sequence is CASQKAYSDEQFF. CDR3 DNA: TGCGCCAGCCAAAAGGCATACTCCGATGAGCAGTTCTTC.

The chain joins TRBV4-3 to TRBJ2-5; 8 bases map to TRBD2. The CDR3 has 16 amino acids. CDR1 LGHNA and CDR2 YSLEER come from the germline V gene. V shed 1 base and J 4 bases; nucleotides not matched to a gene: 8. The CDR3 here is CASSQGPGGVGETQYF. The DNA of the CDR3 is TGCGCCAGCAGCCAAGGCCCCGGGGGGGTCGGAGAGACCCAGTACTTC.

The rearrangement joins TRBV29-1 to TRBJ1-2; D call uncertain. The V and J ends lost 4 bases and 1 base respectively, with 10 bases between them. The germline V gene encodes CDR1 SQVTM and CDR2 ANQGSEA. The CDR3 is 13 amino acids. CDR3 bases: TGCAGCGTTGGGGTCAGCATTAACTATGGCTACACCTTC. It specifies CSVGVSINYGYTF.